This T cell receptor beta chain was observed in a study of human T cells and chemical hapten exposure. Study-level points and caveats: TCRs exceeding a frequency of 1 in 1000 stayed unchanged under DPC sensitization.

This clonotype was recorded a few times. The antigen remains unidentified. The time point denotes: healthy volunteer bleed at 6 weeks. Unfractionated whole blood yielded total RNA. Germline V gene lookup returns CDR1 SQVTM and CDR2 ANQGSEA. V shed 4 bases and J shed 6 bases, with 15 bases lying between them. This CDR3 is built from 13 residues. A single record per CDR3 protein comes from TCRdb applying MiXCR to the RACE reads. Among fewer than 85,000 distinct CDR3 sequences listed, approximately 8.6% were seen once. The rearrangement uses TRBV29-1 and TRBJ1-1; D remains ambiguous. The sample taken for sequencing was whole blood. This TCR derives from a female donor in good health. Some clones in this sample may be carry-over from other donors' samples. In nucleotides, the CDR3 is TGCAGCGTTGTGTTTCGTTTGATCCCTGAAGCTTTCTTT. Translated, it gives CSVVFRLIPEAFF.